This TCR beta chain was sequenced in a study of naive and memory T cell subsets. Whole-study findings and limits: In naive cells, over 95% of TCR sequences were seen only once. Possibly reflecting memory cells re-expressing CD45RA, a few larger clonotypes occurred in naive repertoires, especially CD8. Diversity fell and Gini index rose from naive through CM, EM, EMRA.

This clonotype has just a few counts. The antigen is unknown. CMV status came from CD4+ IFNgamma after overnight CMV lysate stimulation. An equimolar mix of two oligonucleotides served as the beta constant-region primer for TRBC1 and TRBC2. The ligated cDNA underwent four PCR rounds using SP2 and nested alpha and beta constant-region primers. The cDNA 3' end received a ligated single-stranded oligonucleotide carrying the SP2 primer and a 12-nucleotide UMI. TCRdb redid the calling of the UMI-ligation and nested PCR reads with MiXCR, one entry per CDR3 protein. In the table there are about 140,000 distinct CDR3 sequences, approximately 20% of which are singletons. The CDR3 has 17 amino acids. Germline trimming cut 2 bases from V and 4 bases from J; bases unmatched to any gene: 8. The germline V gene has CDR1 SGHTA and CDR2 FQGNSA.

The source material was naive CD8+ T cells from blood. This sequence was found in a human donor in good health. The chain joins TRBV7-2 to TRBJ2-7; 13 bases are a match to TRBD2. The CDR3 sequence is CASSLIGTSGALYEQYF. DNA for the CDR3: TGTGCCAGCAGCTTAATTGGGACTAGCGGGGCCCTTTACGAGCAGTACTTC.